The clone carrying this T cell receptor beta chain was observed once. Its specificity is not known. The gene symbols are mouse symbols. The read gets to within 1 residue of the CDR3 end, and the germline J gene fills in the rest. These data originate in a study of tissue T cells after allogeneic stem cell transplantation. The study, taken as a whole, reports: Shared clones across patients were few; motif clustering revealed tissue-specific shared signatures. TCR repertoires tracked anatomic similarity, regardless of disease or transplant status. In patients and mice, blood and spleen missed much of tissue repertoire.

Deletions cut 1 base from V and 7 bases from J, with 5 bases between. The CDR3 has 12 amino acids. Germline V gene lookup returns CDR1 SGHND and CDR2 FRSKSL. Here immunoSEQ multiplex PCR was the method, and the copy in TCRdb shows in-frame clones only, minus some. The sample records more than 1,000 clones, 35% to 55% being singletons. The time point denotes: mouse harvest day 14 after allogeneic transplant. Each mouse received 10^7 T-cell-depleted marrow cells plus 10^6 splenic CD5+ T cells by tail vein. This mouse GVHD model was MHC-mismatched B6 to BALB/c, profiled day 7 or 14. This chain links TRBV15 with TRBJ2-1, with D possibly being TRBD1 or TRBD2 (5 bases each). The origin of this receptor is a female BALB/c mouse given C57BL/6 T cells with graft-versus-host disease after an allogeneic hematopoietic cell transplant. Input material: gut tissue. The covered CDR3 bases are TGTGCCAGCAGTTTAGGGGGGGCTGAGCAGTTC. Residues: CASSLGGAEQF. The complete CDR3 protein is CASSLGGAEQFF.